Following are 25 T cell receptor beta chains from one sample sequenced in a study of CD8 T cells in ankylosing spondylitis. The antigens these receptors bind are not known. TCRdb reprocessed the 5' RACE reads with MiXCR, giving one entry per CDR3 protein. The sample includes hundreds of thousands of distinct CDR3 sequences, around 11% seen only once; the top ten take roughly 0.51%. Study-level results: It appeared that ankylosing spondylitis blood was characterized by a TCR beta motif of seven or eight highly homologous variants.

Sequenced material: blood, either unsorted or a sorted T cell fraction (not recorded which). These receptors were obtained from a male donor with ankylosing spondylitis.

This clonotype has a handful of counts. The rearrangement joins TRBV9 to TRBJ2-3; 10 bases are a match to TRBD2. This CDR3 spans 15 amino acids. The J segment lost 6 bases and the V segment lost 2 bases, leaving 6 bases of the junction unmatched. Germline-derived CDR1 and CDR2 are SGDLS and YYNGEE. The CDR3 here is CASSVRGLAYDTQYF. For the CDR3, the DNA is TGTGCCAGCAGCGTCCGGGGACTAGCGTATGATACGCAGTATTTT. Full variable domain (missing parts from reference TRBV9 and TRBJ2-3): DSGVTQTPKHLITATGQRVTLRCSPRSGDLSVYWYQQSLDQGLQFLIQYYNGEERAKGNILERFSAQQFPDLHSELNLSSLELGDSALYFCASSVRGLAYDTQYFGPGTRLTVL.

This chain connects TRBV20-1 to TRBJ1-2, with D possibly being TRBD1 (6 bases). CDR1 DFQATT and CDR2 SNEGSKA come from the germline V gene (reference sequence). The ends were cut back, 6 bases at V and 4 bases at J, with 15 bases in the middle. This CDR3 region has 13 residues. The CDR3, as DNA: TGCAGTGCAGGGGCAGGGGTCGGCTATGGCTACACCTTC. This sequence encodes CSAGAGVGYGYTF.

Here the CDR3 DNA reads TGCAGTGCGACGGGGGCCCCCTACAATGAGCAGTTCTTC. Encoded protein: CSATGAPYNEQFF. The chain uses TRBV20-1 and TRBJ2-1; D tentatively fits TRBD1 or TRBD2 (6 bases each). Germline assignment: CDR1 DFQATT and CDR2 SNEGSKA (reference sequence). The length of the CDR3 is 13 residues. With 6 bases removed from V and 2 bases from J, the gap between germline ends came to 11 bases.

The chain recombines TRBV20-1 with TRBJ1-2, with 8 bases that match TRBD1. Germline assignment: CDR1 DFQATT and CDR2 SNEGSKA (reference sequence). V shed 3 bases and J 8 bases; nucleotides not matched to a gene: 14. The CDR3 covers 15 residues. Here the CDR3 reads CSARTGALAGQGYTF. Here the CDR3 DNA reads TGCAGTGCTAGGACAGGGGCCTTGGCGGGTCAGGGCTACACCTTC.

The chain recombines TRBV11-2 with TRBJ1-6; D gene unclear. Looked up from germline, CDR1 is SGHAT and CDR2 is FQNNGV. The CDR3 totals 16 residues. The V end was cut by 1 base, the J end by 7 bases, with 14 bases between. Written as DNA, the CDR3 is TGTGCCAGCAGCTTAGTCATACGGGAACGGAATTCACCCCTCCACTTT. Protein product: CASSLVIRERNSPLHF.

This clonotype came up a few times. V usage is TRBV5-6 and J usage is TRBJ2-5, with D possibly matching TRBD2 (5 bases). V shed 4 bases and J shed 3 bases, with 19 bases lying between them. This CDR3 region has 16 residues. Looked up from germline, CDR1 is SGHDT and CDR2 is YYEEEE. Written as DNA, the CDR3 is TGTGCCAGCAGCCGTAAACCGGGATATTATGAAGAGACCCAGTACTTC. It encodes CASSRKPGYYEETQYF. Full variable domain (outside the CDR3, taken from reference TRBV5-6 and TRBJ2-5): DAGVTQSPTHLIKTRGQQVTLRCSPKSGHDTVSWYQQALGQGPQFIFQYYEEEERQRGNFPDRFSGHQFPNYSSELNVNALLLGDSALYLCASSRKPGYYEETQYFGPGTRLLVL.

The sample holds many counts of this clonotype. The chain employs TRBV29-1 and TRBJ2-7; TRBD2 is a possible D gene (6 bases). The CDR3 contains 12 residues. CDR1 SQVTM and CDR2 ANQGSEA come from the germline V gene. V dropped 6 bases and J dropped 2 bases, with 11 bases sitting between them. Here the CDR3 reads CSVRGKPYEQYF. The DNA for the CDR3 is TGCAGCGTCCGGGGGAAACCCTACGAGCAGTACTTC.

This clonotype was recorded at least ten times. The chain has TRBV29-1 and TRBJ2-2; no reliable D call. Germline values: CDR1 SQVTM, CDR2 ANQGSEA. The CDR3 extends over 14 amino acids. Deletions cut 7 bases from V and 0 bases from J, with 12 bases between. The CDR3 coding sequence is TGCAGCGCCTACAGTAACCCGAACACCGGGGAGCTGTTTTTT. It translates to CSAYSNPNTGELFF.

This clonotype was recorded a few times. This chain links TRBV5-1 with TRBJ1-2; 7 bases map to TRBD1. Trimming cost V 1 base and J 4 bases; bases outside gene matches: 7. Germline V gives CDR1 SGHRS, CDR2 YFSETQ. The CDR3 consists of 15 residues. The chain's CDR3 is CASSLTGDTFYGYTF. The DNA for the CDR3 is TGCGCCAGCAGCTTGACAGGGGACACCTTCTATGGCTACACCTTC.

The rearrangement joins TRBV5-1 to TRBJ2-1, with 8 bases matching TRBD2. The germline CDR1 and CDR2 sequences are SGHRS and YFSETQ. Trimming at V came to 4 bases and at J to 0 bases, leaving 12 bases not matched to a gene. This CDR3 has 18 amino acids. The CDR3 region is CASSPGVAGLSSYNEQFF. DNA of the CDR3: TGCGCCAGCAGCCCGGGAGTAGCGGGGCTGAGCTCCTACAATGAGCAGTTCTTC.

This chain links TRBV10-3 with TRBJ1-1, with D maybe TRBD1 (5 bases). V lost 7 bases and J 7 bases, leaving 13 bases between the germline ends. CDR3 length equals 12 residues. Germline V gene lookup returns CDR1 ENHRY and CDR2 SYGVKD. The CDR3 DNA follows: TGTGCCATCAAAGGCAGGGAGGATGAAGCTTTCTTT. Protein sequence: CAIKGREDEAFF.

In its sample, this clonotype was seen once. This chain uses TRBV6-5 with TRBJ1-4; tentatively, D is TRBD1 (6 bases). This CDR3 comprises 15 residues. The germline CDR1 and CDR2 sequences are MNHEY and SVGAGI. The V and J ends lost 4 bases and 7 bases respectively, with 16 bases between them. CDR3 bases: TGTGCCAGCAGTTCTACAGGGTTCCAGGTTGAAAAACTGTTTTTT. Translation: CASSSTGFQVEKLFF.

This clonotype was recorded many times. V and J are TRBV7-2 and TRBJ2-7; D may be TRBD1 or TRBD2 (5 bases each). The CDR3 extends over 15 amino acids. Germline V gene sequence: CDR1 SGHTA, CDR2 FQGNSA. Deletions cut 0 bases from V and 2 bases from J, with 11 bases between. The CDR3, as DNA: TGTGCCAGCAGCTTAGCGGGGGTGGGCACCTACGAGCAGTACTTC. Translating gives CASSLAGVGTYEQYF.

This clonotype was picked up a small number of times. The chain joins TRBV12-3 or TRBV12-4 to TRBJ2-7; D possibly matches TRBD1 or TRBD2 (5 bases each). CDR3 length: 13 amino acids. V shed 6 bases and J shed 2 bases, with 11 bases lying between them. CDR3 bases: TGTGCCAGCAGGGGGGTAGATGCCTACGAGCAGTACTTC. Translated: CASRGVDAYEQYF.

Here the CDR3 reads CASSPLTDYNEQFF. CDR3 DNA sequence: TGCGCCAGCAGCCCCTTGACAGACTACAATGAGCAGTTCTTC. V usage is TRBV5-1 and J usage is TRBJ2-1; D is perhaps TRBD1 (5 bases). The V gene lost 4 bases and the J gene lost 3 bases, with 11 bases spanning the gap. The CDR3 loop spans 14 amino acids. Germline V gene data show CDR1 as SGHRS and CDR2 as YFSETQ.

This chain connects TRBV27 to TRBJ2-3; the match to TRBD1 covers 7 bases. The CDR3 contains 14 residues. CDR1 is MNHEY, CDR2 SMNVEV, per germline (reference sequence). V lost 7 bases and J lost 5; bases outside the gene matches: 9. CDR3 residues: CASTRDRTRDTQYF. Written as DNA, the CDR3 is TGTGCCAGCACCCGGGACAGAACCCGAGATACGCAGTATTTT.

In its sample, this clonotype was seen many times. The chain is built from TRBV20-1 and TRBJ1-5; D gene ambiguous. V shed 5 bases and J shed 10 bases, with 9 bases lying between them. The CDR3 runs 10 residues. Germline loops: CDR1 DFQATT, CDR2 SNEGSKA (reference sequence). The CDR3 nucleotides are TGCAGTGCTGTCCAAGGCCCCCAGCATTTT. Amino acid sequence: CSAVQGPQHF.

This clonotype was seen at least ten times. The chain joins TRBV29-1 to TRBJ2-1; 9 bases agree with TRBD2. V shed 6 bases and J 7 bases; nucleotides not matched to a gene: 7. Germline-derived CDR1 and CDR2 are SQVTM and ANQGSEA. CDR3 size: 13 residues. The CDR3 region is CSVKGLASNEQFF. The CDR3 bases are TGCAGCGTAAAGGGACTAGCATCGAATGAGCAGTTCTTC.

This clonotype has ten or more counts. V gene TRBV20-1 combines with J gene TRBJ2-3, with 10 bases aligning to TRBD2. Germline V gives CDR1 DFQATT, CDR2 SNEGSKA (reference sequence). This CDR3 has 15 residues. V trimming: 1 base; J trimming: 1 base; junction bases outside the gene matches: 2. CDR3 DNA sequence: TGCAGTGCTAGAGGTCTAGCGGGGGGCACAGATACGCAGTATTTT. Translating gives CSARGLAGGTDTQYF.

Many counts were recorded for this clonotype. The rearrangement links TRBV20-1 to TRBJ1-3; D is uncertain. Germline CDR1 is DFQATT and CDR2 is SNEGSKA (reference sequence). The CDR3 totals 13 residues. V was cut by 3 bases and J by 0 bases, with 6 bases left in between. CDR3 amino acids: CSARKNSGNTIYF. CDR3 coding DNA: TGCAGTGCTAGGAAAAACTCTGGAAACACCATATATTTT.

The rearrangement joins TRBV20-1 to TRBJ1-5; perhaps TRBD1 as D (6 bases). This CDR3 is built from 14 residues. The V gene's germline CDR1 is DFQATT and CDR2 SNEGSKA (reference sequence). V lost 6 bases, J lost 5 bases, and 17 bases lay in between. This CDR3 is CSAREGGVDQPQHF. Written as DNA, the CDR3 is TGCAGTGCCAGGGAGGGGGGGGTTGATCAGCCCCAGCATTTT.

This clonotype was found a few times. The V call is TRBV20-1, the J call TRBJ1-4, with no clear D. The V end lost 3 bases, the J end lost 5 bases, and 10 bases lay between the germline ends. Germline V lookup: CDR1 DFQATT, CDR2 SNEGSKA (reference sequence). The CDR3 consists of 13 residues. DNA for the CDR3: TGCAGTGCTAGGATAACGGGAAATGAAAAACTGTTTTTT. Encoded protein: CSARITGNEKLFF.

V is TRBV6-2 or TRBV6-3 and J is TRBJ2-5; tentatively, D is TRBD1 or TRBD2 (6 bases each). V was shortened by 5 bases and J by 7 bases, with 23 bases between the two germline ends. The V gene's germline CDR1 is MNHEY and CDR2 SVGEGT. The CDR3 contains 16 residues. For the CDR3, the DNA is TGTGCCAGCAGTAGCATAATGGGGGGCAAGGAGCGGACCCAGTACTTC. As protein: CASSSIMGGKERTQYF.

The chain carries TRBV20-1 and TRBJ1-2; tentatively, D is TRBD1 (6 bases). This CDR3 is built from 11 residues. Trimming stripped 7 bases from V and 6 bases from J, with 12 bases between. Germline V gives CDR1 DFQATT, CDR2 SNEGSKA (reference sequence). The CDR3 is CSGRGTDGYTF. The CDR3 nucleotides read TGCAGTGGTAGGGGGACGGATGGCTACACCTTC.

This clonotype was observed a handful of times. V is TRBV7-2 and J is TRBJ1-6; 8 bases match TRBD1. V trimming: 0 bases; J trimming: 8 bases; junction bases outside the gene matches: 3. The germline CDR1 and CDR2 sequences are SGHTA and FQGNSA. The CDR3 loop spans 15 amino acids. The CDR3 nucleotides are TGTGCCAGCAGCTTAGCGACAGGGGAGTATTCACCCCTCCACTTT. This encodes CASSLATGEYSPLHF.